These 14 T cell receptor beta chains came from one sample sequenced in a study of T-cell memory formation after mild COVID-19. MiXCR, applied by TCRdb to the 5' RACE reads, yields one record per CDR3 protein. The profile covers more than 75,000 distinct CDR3 sequences, with more than 20% appearing a single time and about 40% taken by the ten largest. Sequenced input: PBMCs or a T cell subset sorted from them (not recorded which). The receptors stem from a man younger than 35 who had mild COVID-19 (a few samples of this study predate the infection). Cell type and time point are not known.

This clonotype was picked up a small number of times. The chain combines TRBV7-9 with TRBJ1-1; 9 bases line up with TRBD1. The CDR3 has 13 amino acids. Germline-derived CDR1 and CDR2 are SEHNR and FQNEAQ (reference sequence). Trimming at V came to 7 bases and at J to 7 bases, leaving 7 bases not matched to a gene. The CDR3 region has the DNA TGTGCCAGCAACCCGGGACAGGGAAGTGAAGCTTTCTTT. Translation: CASNPGQGSEAFF.

The gene calls are TRBV5-4 and TRBJ2-5; no clear D gene. Germline CDR1 and CDR2: SGHNT and YYREEE (reference sequence). The V and J ends lost 5 bases and 5 bases respectively, with 19 bases between them. This CDR3 has 15 residues. CDR3 sequence (DNA): TGTGCCAGCAGTATAACGGACGGAATGGGGGAGACCCAGTACTTC. This translates into CASSITDGMGETQYF.

This clonotype has more than one count but fewer than ten. The chain links TRBV14 to TRBJ2-7, with D perhaps TRBD1 (5 bases). CDR3 size: 12 residues. V lost 5 bases and J lost 4, with 9 bases in between. Germline V gives CDR1 SGHDN, CDR2 FVKESK. CDR3 sequence: CASSSTVYEQYF. The CDR3 DNA reads as TGTGCCAGCAGCTCGACAGTTTACGAGCAGTACTTC.

The chain employs TRBV7-3 and TRBJ2-2, with D tentatively TRBD2 (6 bases). The CDR3 is made up of 18 amino acids. Germline CDR1 and CDR2: SGHTA and FQGTGA. V dropped 5 bases and J dropped 4 bases, with 23 bases sitting between them. This CDR3 is CASSPSAYSGTATGELFF. CDR3 in DNA: TGTGCCAGCAGCCCCTCCGCTTATAGCGGAACCGCCACCGGGGAGCTGTTTTTT. Based on the CDR3 plus reference TRBV7-3 and TRBJ2-2, the full variable domain is GAGVSQTPSNKVTEKGKYVELRCDPISGHTALYWYRQSLGQGPEFLIYFQGTGAADDSGLPNDRFFAVRPEGSVSTLKIQRTERGDSAVYLCASSPSAYSGTATGELFFGEGSRLTVL.

This clonotype occurred a few times. V and J are TRBV15 and TRBJ2-3; D gene uncertain. The CDR3 has 13 amino acids. V was pared by 0 bases and J by 6 bases, with 7 bases between. The germline gives CDR1 LNHNV, CDR2 YYDKDF (reference sequence). The CDR3 spells CATSRDRPDTQYF. The CDR3, as DNA: TGTGCCACCAGCAGAGACCGACCGGATACGCAGTATTTT.

The rearrangement uses TRBV24-1 and TRBJ2-3, with D possibly TRBD2 on 6 matching bases. The V end lost 4 bases, the J end lost 6 bases, and 16 bases lay between the germline ends. This CDR3 spans 15 amino acids. Germline values: CDR1 KGHDR, CDR2 SFDVKD. The CDR3 sequence is CATSERSGSADTQYF. CDR3 in DNA: TGTGCCACCAGTGAGAGGAGCGGGTCGGCCGATACGCAGTATTTT.

This clonotype has a handful of counts. The J gene is TRBJ2-3, the V gene TRBV19, with TRBD2 identical over 11 bases. This CDR3 is built from 16 residues. Germline V CDR1 and CDR2: LNHDA, SQIVND (reference sequence). V lost 2 bases and J lost 6; bases outside the gene matches: 7. CDR3: CASSISSGGAVDTQYF. CDR3 bases: TGTGCCAGTAGTATAAGTAGCGGGGGGGCCGTTGATACGCAGTATTTT.

The rearrangement uses TRBV10-3 and TRBJ2-3, with unresolved D. This CDR3 region has 13 residues. V lost 0 bases, J lost 3 bases, and 4 bases lay in between. Per germline, CDR1 ENHRY and CDR2 SYGVKD. CDR3 region: CAISESSTDTQYF. CDR3 DNA: TGTGCCATCAGTGAGTCGAGTACAGATACGCAGTATTTT.

The chain links TRBV4-3 to TRBJ1-4, with D unresolved. Trimming shortened V by 1 base and J by 8 bases, and 11 bases separated the two germline ends. CDR3 length: 14 amino acids. CDR1 and CDR2 (germline): LGHNA, YSLEER. The CDR3 loop reads CASSQVNIQEKLFF. The CDR3 nucleotides are TGCGCCAGCAGCCAAGTTAACATACAAGAAAAACTGTTTTTT.

V is TRBV7-6 and J is TRBJ1-1; D ambiguous. CDR1 is SGHVS and CDR2 is FNYEAQ in the germline V gene. V was shortened by 5 bases and J by 7 bases, with 14 bases between the two germline ends. This CDR3 region has 13 residues. Here the CDR3 reads CASSLGGIGEAFF. Written as DNA, the CDR3 is TGTGCCAGCAGCCTGGGTGGAATCGGTGAAGCTTTCTTT.

This clonotype came up a few times. The V call is TRBV5-1, the J call TRBJ1-1; D remains ambiguous. The CDR3 consists of 15 residues. The germline CDR1 and CDR2 sequences are SGHRS and YFSETQ. The V and J ends lost 0 bases and 5 bases respectively, with 14 bases between them. CDR3 sequence reads: CASSLAPDRTTEAFF. The CDR3 nucleotides read TGCGCCAGCAGCTTGGCCCCGGATAGAACGACTGAAGCTTTCTTT.

V and J are TRBV4-1 and TRBJ1-4; TRBD1 is a possible D gene (5 bases). From germline, CDR1 is MGHRA and CDR2 YSYEKL. This CDR3 region has 16 residues. Trimming took off 3 bases at V and 5 bases at J, with 16 bases between the two ends. CDR3 protein: CASSHGPGGANEKLFF. The CDR3 region has the DNA TGCGCCAGCAGCCACGGTCCGGGTGGGGCGAATGAAAAACTGTTTTTT.

This sequence joins TRBV6-6 and TRBJ1-1; TRBD1 aligns across 8 bases. Trimming removed 0 bases from V and 3 bases from J; junction bases left unmatched: 3. From germline, CDR1 is MNHNY and CDR2 SVGAGI (reference sequence). The CDR3 is made up of 15 amino acids. The CDR3 protein is CASSYSQGADTEAFF. In DNA form, the CDR3 reads TGTGCCAGCAGTTACTCTCAGGGGGCCGACACTGAAGCTTTCTTT.

This chain joins TRBV7-8 and TRBJ2-7; a weak D match, TRBD2 (6 bases). This CDR3 is 13 amino acids long. From germline, CDR1 is SGHVS and CDR2 FQNEAQ. The V gene lost 5 bases and the J gene lost 4 bases, with 12 bases spanning the gap. This chain's CDR3 is CASSPSGVYEQYV. CDR3 DNA: TGTGCCAGCAGCCCCTCGGGAGTTTACGAGCAGTACGTC.